Presented here are 6 T cell receptor beta chains from one specimen sequenced in a study of cytomegalovirus exposure and HLA in healthy donors. Primers for the PCR totalled 60 Vbeta and 13 Jbeta. Assay used: immunoSEQ multiplex PCR; TCRdb lists only in-frame clones, some missing. The table has about 160,000 clones, 78% seen once; the top ten hold approximately 3.1%. Specimen: PBMCs. The receptors here all came from a woman in her forties in good health and CMV-seronegative.

There are a few counts of this clone. The chain is built from TRBV2 and TRBJ2-7, with 8 positions matching TRBD2. Trimming removed 10 bases from V and 2 bases from J; junction bases left unmatched: 1. Germline loops: CDR1 SNHLY, CDR2 FYNNEI. This CDR3 region has 11 residues. The CDR3 region is CANGGAYEQYF. Written as DNA, the CDR3 is TGTGCCAACGGGGGGGCCTACGAGCAGTACTTC.

This clone was detected only once. V is TRBV16 and J is TRBJ1-5, with 8 bases aligning to TRBD1. This CDR3 comprises 13 residues. The germline V gene has CDR1 KGHSY and CDR2 FQNENV. V shed 4 bases, J shed 4 bases, and the junction held 0 bases outside the gene matches. This chain's CDR3 is CASSRTGNQPQHF. The CDR3 DNA follows: TGTGCCAGCAGCCGGACAGGGAATCAGCCCCAGCATTTT.

The chain employs TRBV18 and TRBJ2-7; 7 nucleotides line up with TRBD2. Germline lookup yields CDR1 KGHSH and CDR2 LQKENI. The ends lost 4 bases at V and 5 bases at J; junction bases unmatched: 11. This CDR3 region has 15 residues. The chain's CDR3 is CASSQRTSAGNEQYF. The CDR3 DNA follows: TGTGCCAGCTCACAACGGACTAGTGCGGGCAACGAGCAGTACTTC.

V gene TRBV10-3 combines with J gene TRBJ2-7; TRBD2 agrees at 9 bases. J was trimmed by 5 bases and V by 6 bases; bases with no gene match: 11. The V gene's germline CDR1 is ENHRY and CDR2 SYGVKD. The CDR3 is 15 residues long. CDR3 sequence reads: CAISPLAGLRNEQYF. For the CDR3, the DNA is TGTGCCATCAGCCCACTAGCGGGTTTGAGGAACGAGCAGTACTTC.

This clone was picked up a small number of times. This chain joins TRBV19 and TRBJ1-4; D remains ambiguous. Trimming cost V 4 bases and J 0 bases, with 3 bases left between them. Germline V gene data show CDR1 as LNHDA and CDR2 as SQIVND (reference sequence). The CDR3 is 13 amino acids. The DNA for the CDR3 is TGTGCCAGTAGTACCGCAACTAATGAAAAACTGTTTTTT. Residues: CASSTATNEKLFF. The full variable domain, completed using reference TRBV19 and TRBJ1-4, is DGGITQSPKYLFRKEGQNVTLSCEQNLNHDAMYWYRQDPGQGLRLIYYSQIVNDFQKGDIAEGYSVSREKKESFPLTVTSAQKNPTAFYLCASSTATNEKLFFGSGTQLSVL.

The J gene is TRBJ2-1, the V gene TRBV11-2, with TRBD1 matching 7 bases. There are 15 residues in the CDR3. Trimming removed 2 bases from V and 4 bases from J; junction bases left unmatched: 5. Looked up from germline, CDR1 is SGHAT and CDR2 is FQNNGV. The CDR3 DNA reads TGTGCCAGCAGCTTAAACAGGGGCGGATACAATGAGCAGTTCTTC. Translation: CASSLNRGGYNEQFF.